One TCR beta chain is described in this entry. The table lists this clonotype with a few counts. Its antigen is unknown. No much larger clonotype is one base removed from it; base qualities were not supplied. The V end loses 1 base and the J end loses 0 bases, and a stretch of 10 bases separates them. The germline V gene specifies SGHRS as CDR1 and YFSETQ as CDR2. The CDR3 contains 15 residues, cysteine and phenylalanine counted. Only the CDR3 part of the read is kept: 45 bases, read in frame from the first base. This record belongs to a study (dated by TCRdb to between 2015 and 2017). A note on the overall study: The study tested whether tumor-infiltrating Tregs in breast cancer are recruited from blood Tregs or converted in situ from other CD4+ T cell subsets. Summary of the overall study and its limitations: The TCR gene usage of tumor memory CD4+ T cells clustered together with blood and lymph node memory CD4+ cells and with lymph node naive CD4+ cells. Rather than covering whole repertoires, validation in the larger cohort was restricted to a single TCR beta V-J rearrangement. Tumor-infiltrating Treg TCR alpha and beta sequences overlapped most with tumor naive CD4+ T cells, then with blood naive CD4+ T cells.

Full-length TCR variable regions were amplified by 5' RACE PCR with constant-region reverse primers, followed by semi-nested PCR with Nested Universal Primer A. Using the ReliaPrep RNA Cell Miniprep System, total RNA was extracted, and the SMARTer RACE 5'/3' Kit was then used to reverse transcribe the RNA into 5'RACE-ready cDNA. An Illumina MiSeq was used to sequence the full-length TCR alpha and beta libraries, which had been barcoded with multiplex adaptors. The paper's processing steps were these. For each of nine subset-tissue groups, sequencing data from the five patients were pooled, and the groups were compared by unsupervised clustering of TCR gene usage. Repertoire similarity was calculated with the Morisita-Horn index, weighting shared sequences by their contribution to each repertoire. Through fastp at Q25 and MiXCR, TCRdb rebuilt clones from the public reads, retaining in-frame beta chains. When rows share a CDR3 protein, they turn into one entry using the most common DNA and genes. These V and J calls derive from TCRdb rather than the authors' analysis. The sample table records about 47,000 distinct CDR3 sequences; roughly 30% of these occur just once. The ten most abundant clones make up 2.1% of the sample.

To purify naive CD4+ T cells, the Miltenyi Naive CD4+ T Cell Isolation kit was used, and CD25 microbeads served to deplete Tregs. Tregs, naive and memory CD4+ T cells from tumor, blood and ipsilateral draining lymph nodes of about 5 breast cancer patients underwent full-length TCR alpha and beta sequencing. Ficoll density gradient centrifugation was used to isolate mononuclear cells from either lymph nodes or 50 ml of peripheral blood. A purity exceeding 90% was confirmed by FACS for the sorted cell populations. Sequences were obtained from naive CD4+ T cells sorted from blood. What the cell subset or site label conveys for this sample: naive CD4+ T cells, CD4+CD45RA+CD25-. The sequence was obtained from a female donor with breast cancer. Rearrangement joined TRBV5-1 to TRBJ1-1, with the D gene not confidently named. CDR3 sequence: CASSLQAGVNTEAFF. The DNA sequence is TGCGCCAGCAGCTTGCAGGCCGGCGTGAACACTGAAGCTTTCTTT.